This entry is about one TCR beta chain. This record comes from a study of blood T cell repertoires in COVID-19. Study-wide background: There were acute and convalescent COVID-19 samples, and they came from the United States, Italy and Spain. PBMCs, B-cell-depleted T cells, or T cells provided the cDNA or gDNA that made up the material.

This CDR3 is 16 amino acids long. Germline V gives CDR1 LNHDA, CDR2 SQIVND (reference sequence). After removal of 0 bases from V and 3 bases from J, the junction contained 1 base not matched to a gene. Clones were read by immunoSEQ multiplex PCR, and TCRdb kept only the in-frame ones, dropping some. Of some 330,000 clones listed, over 75% are singletons. Ages ranged from about 18 to 89 years, with residence in approximately 25 US areas. Each participant's cohort was designated according to participant-reported clinical history. Sequencing was carried out using PBMCs or T cells enriched from blood (not recorded which). The chain couples TRBV19 to TRBJ2-5, with 13 bases aligning to TRBD2. This clonotype was sampled from a middle-aged man in a cohort exposed to, infected with or recovered from COVID-19 (not recorded which). CDR3 residues: CASSIEGLAGKETQYF. CDR3 DNA: TGTGCCAGTAGTATAGAGGGACTAGCGGGAAAAGAGACCCAGTACTTC.